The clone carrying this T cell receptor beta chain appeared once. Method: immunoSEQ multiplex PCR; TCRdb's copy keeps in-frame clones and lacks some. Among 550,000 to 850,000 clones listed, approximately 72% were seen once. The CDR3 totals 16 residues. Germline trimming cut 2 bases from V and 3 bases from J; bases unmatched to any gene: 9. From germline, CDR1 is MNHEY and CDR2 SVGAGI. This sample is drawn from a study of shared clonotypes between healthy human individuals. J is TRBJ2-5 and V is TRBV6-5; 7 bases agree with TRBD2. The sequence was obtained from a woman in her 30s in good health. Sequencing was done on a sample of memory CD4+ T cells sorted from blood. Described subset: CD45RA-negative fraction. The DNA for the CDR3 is TGTGCCAGCAGTTACCCCCGGCTAGCGGAAAAAGAGACCCAGTACTTC. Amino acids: CASSYPRLAEKETQYF.